This T cell receptor beta chain was found in a study of shared clonotypes between healthy human individuals. Notes on the study in general: Shared across several donors were roughly 4.7% of the naive CD4 clonotypes. Against clonotypes common to all four donors, non-shared ones had lower generation probabilities. Naive subsets usually exceeded memory subsets in estimated richness.

Assay used: immunoSEQ multiplex PCR; TCRdb lists only in-frame clones, some missing. The sample gives around 340,000 clones, around four fifths of which show up once; about 10% is in the top ten. Per germline, CDR1 SGHRS and CDR2 YFSETQ. V lost 0 bases to trimming and J lost 6 bases, with 6 bases between them. This CDR3 has 12 amino acids. Note on this clone: The antigen remains undetermined.

Input material: memory CD4+ T cells sorted from blood. Stated subset: CD45RA-negative fraction. This chain joins TRBV5-1 and TRBJ1-2; no clear D gene. This sequence was found in a man aged 30 to 39 in good health. The CDR3 DNA sequence: TGCGCCAGCAGCTTGGCCAGCGATGGCTACACCTTC. It codes for CASSLASDGYTF.